Following are 18 T cell receptor beta chains from one sample sequenced in a study of regulatory and conventional T cells in breast cancer. Each CDR3 protein is one row after TCRdb ran MiXCR on the PCR reads. The sample has more than 15,000 distinct CDR3 sequences, 25% to 40% seen once. The sample consisted of conventional T cells from blood. These TCRs come from a female donor in good health.

This chain connects TRBV6-1 to TRBJ1-5; D is possibly TRBD1 (5 bases). V shed 6 bases and J shed 5 bases, with 23 bases lying between them. Germline CDR1 reads MNHNS; CDR2 reads SASEGT. The CDR3 is 17 amino acids. CDR3 protein: CASRTGLGVREDQPQHF. DNA for the CDR3: TGTGCCAGCAGGACCGGATTGGGGGTGCGGGAGGATCAGCCCCAGCATTTT.

This clonotype was seen just once. The chain is built from TRBV5-6 and TRBJ1-5; D gene unclear. Trimming removed 4 bases from V and 5 bases from J, with 16 bases in between. CDR3 length: 15 residues. Germline CDR1 reads SGHDT; CDR2 reads YYEEEE. CDR3 sequence (DNA): TGTGCCAGCAGCCGCGGACTTCCCTTTGATCAGCCCCAGCATTTT. It encodes CASSRGLPFDQPQHF.

In its sample, this clonotype was seen a few times. The chain combines TRBV29-1 with TRBJ1-1, with D perhaps matching TRBD1 (5 bases). Trimming removed 4 bases at V and 11 bases at J, with 17 bases between. Per the germline V gene, CDR1 is SQVTM and CDR2 is ANQGSEA. CDR3 length: 12 amino acids. As DNA, the CDR3 is TGCAGCGTTGTTCTCAGGGCCGGAGGGGCTTTCTTT. Translated: CSVVLRAGGAFF.

This clonotype was seen only a few times. The genes are TRBV7-2 and TRBJ2-3; 8 positions match TRBD2. The CDR3 loop spans 13 amino acids. Germline values: CDR1 SGHTA, CDR2 FQGNSA. V lost 8 bases, J lost 3 bases, and 4 bases stayed unmatched. The CDR3 DNA follows: TGTGCCAGCCAGCAGCGGGGGACAGATACGCAGTATTTT. As protein: CASQQRGTDTQYF.

V gene TRBV11-1 combines with J gene TRBJ2-1; the match to TRBD1 covers 8 bases. The CDR3 has 17 amino acids. Losses at the gene ends were 2 bases for V and 2 bases for J; bases not matched to a gene: 8. The germline gives CDR1 SGHAT, CDR2 FQDESV (reference sequence). The CDR3 spells CASSLRRVRGPYNEQFF. CDR3 DNA: TGTGCCAGCAGCTTACGGCGTGTCAGGGGGCCCTACAATGAGCAGTTCTTC.

This clonotype was seen more than once but under ten times. The CDR3 spells CASSLNPRGRPYTEAFF. The CDR3 DNA reads TGTGCCAGCAGCTTAAACCCAAGGGGACGGCCTTACACTGAAGCTTTCTTT. The chain combines TRBV7-3 with TRBJ1-1; D possibly corresponds to TRBD1 (5 bases). There are 17 residues in the CDR3. The germline CDR1 and CDR2 sequences are SGHTA and FQGTGA. V shed 1 base and J shed 3 bases, with 18 bases lying between them.

The chain couples TRBV7-8 to TRBJ2-7; 9 positions match TRBD1. The CDR3 has 15 residues. Germline-derived CDR1 and CDR2 are SGHVS and FQNEAQ. V trimming: 0 bases; J trimming: 7 bases; junction bases outside the gene matches: 7. CDR3 loop: CASSLAGQGLREQYF. The CDR3, as DNA: TGTGCCAGCAGCTTAGCGGGACAGGGACTTCGGGAGCAGTACTTC.

This clonotype was found a few times. V usage is TRBV12-3 or TRBV12-4 and J usage is TRBJ2-3, with D possibly being TRBD2 (6 bases). This CDR3 comprises 14 residues. V lost 8 bases and J 5 bases, leaving 17 bases between the germline ends. The CDR3 reads CASGGAGRGDTQYF. DNA of the CDR3: TGTGCCAGCGGAGGGGCAGGGCGGGGAGATACGCAGTATTTT.

The chain links TRBV6-6 to TRBJ1-3; 7 nucleotides agree with TRBD1. Germline loops: CDR1 MNHNY, CDR2 SVGAGI (reference sequence). The CDR3 is 14 residues long. The ends lost 5 bases at V and 8 bases at J; junction bases unmatched: 9. CDR3 sequence: CASSRQGSADTIYF. The CDR3 DNA follows: TGTGCCAGCAGTCGACAGGGATCCGCGGACACCATATATTTT.

In nucleotides, the CDR3 is TGCAGCGCCGGACCACAGGGGAATAATTCACCCCTCCACTTT. It translates to CSAGPQGNNSPLHF. V usage is TRBV20-1 and J usage is TRBJ1-6; TRBD1 aligns across 7 bases. Germline CDR1 DFQATT, CDR2 SNEGSKA (reference sequence). The CDR3 has 14 amino acids.

This clonotype was picked up a small number of times. The J gene is TRBJ2-3, the V gene TRBV3-1; 8 nucleotides match TRBD2. V shed 1 base, J shed 2 bases, and the junction held 8 bases outside the gene matches. CDR3 length: 17 residues. Germline-derived CDR1 and CDR2 are LGHDT and YNNKEL (reference sequence). CDR3 loop: CASSQGPQAGDTDTQYF. CDR3 coding DNA: TGTGCCAGCAGCCAAGGTCCCCAAGCGGGGGACACAGATACGCAGTATTTT.

V and J are TRBV20-1 and TRBJ2-7, with 10 bases that match TRBD2. V shed 3 bases, J shed 3 bases, and the junction held 8 bases outside the gene matches. Germline V gene sequence: CDR1 DFQATT, CDR2 SNEGSKA (reference sequence). This CDR3 region has 15 residues. This CDR3 is CSARVPLAGNYEQYF. CDR3 nucleotide sequence: TGCAGTGCTAGGGTTCCACTAGCGGGGAACTACGAGCAGTACTTC.

The rearrangement uses TRBV6-1 and TRBJ2-7, with unresolved D. V lost 1 base and J 4 bases, leaving 2 bases between the germline ends. CDR3 size: 11 residues. CDR1 is MNHNS and CDR2 is SASEGT in the germline V gene. CDR3 bases: TGTGCCAGCAGTGAAGGTTACGAGCAGTACTTC. As protein: CASSEGYEQYF.

Turning to this clonotype: Germline is not matched at one junction end, which may reflect a read error. The chain is built from TRBV18 and TRBJ1-2, with D perhaps matching TRBD1 (6 bases). This CDR3 has 14 residues. CDR1 is KGHSH and CDR2 is LQKENI in the germline V gene. CDR3 nucleotides: TGTGCTAGCTCACCGGACAGAGTCCCTTATGGCTACACCTTC. Translation: CASSPDRVPYGYTF.

V usage is TRBV28 and J usage is TRBJ1-1; 8 nucleotides agree with TRBD1. The germline V gene has CDR1 MDHEN and CDR2 SYDVKM. Trimming removed 5 bases from V and 0 bases from J; junction bases left unmatched: 8. The CDR3 contains 16 residues. The CDR3 protein is CASSTGGWYMNTEAFF. CDR3 nucleotide sequence: TGTGCCAGCAGTACAGGGGGGTGGTACATGAACACTGAAGCTTTCTTT.

This clonotype was counted between two and nine times. This chain connects TRBV7-2 to TRBJ2-3; maybe TRBD1 (6 bases). In germline, CDR1 is SGHTA, CDR2 FQGNSA. V was trimmed by 5 bases and J by 4 bases, leaving 16 bases between them. The CDR3 extends over 15 amino acids. The DNA for the CDR3 is TGTGCCAGCAGCCCCCCCCAAGGGGGAGCAGATACGCAGTATTTT. It is translated as CASSPPQGGADTQYF.

This clonotype was detected only a few times. The chain is built from TRBV5-6 and TRBJ2-1; D unresolved. V gave up 6 bases and J gave up 3 bases, with 4 bases separating them. Germline lookup yields CDR1 SGHDT and CDR2 YYEEEE. The CDR3 is 11 amino acids. Written as DNA, the CDR3 is TGTGCCAGCAAGGGCTACAATGAGCAGTTCTTC. Protein sequence: CASKGYNEQFF.

This clonotype appeared a few times. The chain uses TRBV5-1 and TRBJ1-5; D not certain. Germline loops: CDR1 SGHRS, CDR2 YFSETQ. The V and J ends lost 4 bases and 0 bases respectively, with 11 bases between them. This CDR3 is built from 15 residues. CDR3 DNA sequence: TGCGCCAGCAGCCATGGATTCGATAGCAATCAGCCCCAGCATTTT. Its translation is CASSHGFDSNQPQHF.